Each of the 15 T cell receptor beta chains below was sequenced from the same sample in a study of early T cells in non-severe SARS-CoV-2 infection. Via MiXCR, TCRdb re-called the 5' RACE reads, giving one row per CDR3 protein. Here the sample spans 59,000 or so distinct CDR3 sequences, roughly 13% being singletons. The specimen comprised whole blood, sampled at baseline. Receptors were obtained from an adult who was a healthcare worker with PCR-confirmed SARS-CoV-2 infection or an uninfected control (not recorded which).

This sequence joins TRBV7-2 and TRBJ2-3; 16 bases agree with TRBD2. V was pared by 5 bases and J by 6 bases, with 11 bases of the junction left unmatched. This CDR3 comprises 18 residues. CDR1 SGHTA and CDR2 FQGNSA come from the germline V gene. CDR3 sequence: CASSRQGTSGRVRDTQYF. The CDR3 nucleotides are TGTGCCAGCAGCCGTCAGGGGACTAGCGGGAGGGTTAGGGATACGCAGTATTTT. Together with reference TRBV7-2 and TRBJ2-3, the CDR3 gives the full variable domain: GAGVSQSPSNKVTEKGKDVELRCDPISGHTALYWYRQSLGQGLEFLIYFQGNSAPDKSGLPSDRFSAERTGGSVSTLTIQRTQQEDSAVYLCASSRQGTSGRVRDTQYFGPGTRLTVL.

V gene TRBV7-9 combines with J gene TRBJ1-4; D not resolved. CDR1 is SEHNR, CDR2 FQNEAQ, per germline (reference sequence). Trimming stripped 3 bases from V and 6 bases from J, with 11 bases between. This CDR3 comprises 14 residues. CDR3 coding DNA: TGTGCCAGCAGCTTTGATGGGGAGGATGAAAAACTGTTTTTT. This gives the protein CASSFDGEDEKLFF.

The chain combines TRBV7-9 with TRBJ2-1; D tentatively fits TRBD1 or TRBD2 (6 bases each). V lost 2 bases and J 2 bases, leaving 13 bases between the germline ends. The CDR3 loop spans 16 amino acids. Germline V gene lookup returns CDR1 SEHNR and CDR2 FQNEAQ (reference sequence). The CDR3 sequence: CASSLTGTPTYNEQFF. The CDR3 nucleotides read TGTGCCAGCAGCTTAACAGGGACTCCGACCTACAATGAGCAGTTCTTC.

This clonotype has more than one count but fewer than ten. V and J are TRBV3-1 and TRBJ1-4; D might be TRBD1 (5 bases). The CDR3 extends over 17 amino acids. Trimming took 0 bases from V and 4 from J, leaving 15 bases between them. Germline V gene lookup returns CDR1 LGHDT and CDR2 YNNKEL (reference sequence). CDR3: CASSQDRDSSFNEKLFF. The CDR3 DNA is TGTGCCAGCAGCCAAGATCGAGACAGCTCCTTTAATGAAAAACTGTTTTTT.

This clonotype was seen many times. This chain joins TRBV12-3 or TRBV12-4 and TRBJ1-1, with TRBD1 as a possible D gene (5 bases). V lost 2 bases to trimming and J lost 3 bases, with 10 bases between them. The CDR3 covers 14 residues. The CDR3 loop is CASSLRGVDTEAFF. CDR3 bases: TGTGCCAGCAGTTTACGGGGGGTCGACACTGAAGCTTTCTTT.

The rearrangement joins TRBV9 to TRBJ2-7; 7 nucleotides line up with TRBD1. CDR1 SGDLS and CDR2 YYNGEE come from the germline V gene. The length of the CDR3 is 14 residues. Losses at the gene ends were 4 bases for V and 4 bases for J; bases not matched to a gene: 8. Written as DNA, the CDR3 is TGTGCCAGCAGCAAACAGGGGACACTTTACGAGCAGTACTTC. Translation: CASSKQGTLYEQYF.

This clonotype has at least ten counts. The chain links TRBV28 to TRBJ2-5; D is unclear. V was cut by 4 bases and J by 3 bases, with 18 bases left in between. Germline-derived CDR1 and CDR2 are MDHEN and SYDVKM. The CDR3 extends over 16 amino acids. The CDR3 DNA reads TGTGCCAGCAGTTCCCCCGTGGCCCCCGCGAAAGAGACCCAGTACTTC. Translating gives CASSSPVAPAKETQYF.

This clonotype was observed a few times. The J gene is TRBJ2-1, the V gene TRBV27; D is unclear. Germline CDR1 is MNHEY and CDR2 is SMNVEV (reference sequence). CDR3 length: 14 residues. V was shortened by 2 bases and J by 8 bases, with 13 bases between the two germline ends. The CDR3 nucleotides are TGTGCCAGCAGTTTAGGGTACAATCGGGATGAGCAGTTCTTC. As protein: CASSLGYNRDEQFF.

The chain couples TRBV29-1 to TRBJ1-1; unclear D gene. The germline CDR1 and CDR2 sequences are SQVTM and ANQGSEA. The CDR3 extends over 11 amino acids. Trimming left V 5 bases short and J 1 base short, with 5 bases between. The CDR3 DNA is TGCAGCGTTTTATCGAACACTGAAGCTTTCTTT. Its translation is CSVLSNTEAFF.

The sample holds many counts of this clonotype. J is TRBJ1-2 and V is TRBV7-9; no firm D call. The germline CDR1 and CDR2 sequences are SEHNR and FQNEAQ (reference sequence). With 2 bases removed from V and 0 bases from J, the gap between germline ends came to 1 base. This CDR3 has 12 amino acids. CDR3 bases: TGTGCCAGCAGCTTACCTAACTATGGCTACACCTTC. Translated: CASSLPNYGYTF. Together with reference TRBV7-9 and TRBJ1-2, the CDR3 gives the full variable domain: DTGVSQNPRHKITKRGQNVTFRCDPISEHNRLYWYRQTLGQGPEFLTYFQNEAQLEKSRLLSDRFSAERPKGSFSTLEIQRTEQGDSAMYLCASSLPNYGYTFGSGTRLTVV.

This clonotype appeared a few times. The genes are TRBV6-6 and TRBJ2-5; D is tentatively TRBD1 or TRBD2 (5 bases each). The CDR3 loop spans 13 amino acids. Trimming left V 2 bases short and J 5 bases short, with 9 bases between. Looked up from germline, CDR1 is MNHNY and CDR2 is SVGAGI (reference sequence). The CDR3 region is CASSYGRGETQYF. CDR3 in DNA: TGTGCCAGCAGTTACGGTCGGGGCGAGACCCAGTACTTC.

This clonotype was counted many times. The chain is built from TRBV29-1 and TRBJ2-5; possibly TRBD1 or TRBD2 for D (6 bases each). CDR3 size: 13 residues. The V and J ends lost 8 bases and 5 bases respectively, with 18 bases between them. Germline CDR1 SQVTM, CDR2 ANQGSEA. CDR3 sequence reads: CSITPGEAETQYF. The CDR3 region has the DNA TGCAGCATAACTCCAGGGGAGGCGGAGACCCAGTACTTC. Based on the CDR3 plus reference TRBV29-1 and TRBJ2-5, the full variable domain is SAVISQKPSRDICQRGTSLTIQCQVDSQVTMMFWYRQQPGQSLTLIATANQGSEATYESGFVIDKFPISRPNLTFSTLTVSNMSPEDSSIYLCSITPGEAETQYFGPGTRLLVL.

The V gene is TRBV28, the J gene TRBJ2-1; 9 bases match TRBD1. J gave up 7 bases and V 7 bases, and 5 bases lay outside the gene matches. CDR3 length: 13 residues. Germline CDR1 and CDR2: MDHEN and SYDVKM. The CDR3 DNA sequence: TGTGCCAGCATGACAGGGGGAGGAAATGAGCAGTTCTTC. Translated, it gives CASMTGGGNEQFF.

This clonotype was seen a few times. This CDR3 is CASNSRGQPQHF. The CDR3 DNA reads TGTGCCAGCAATTCAAGAGGGCAGCCCCAGCATTTT. V and J are TRBV2 and TRBJ1-5; the D is unclear. Trimming stripped 7 bases from V and 7 bases from J, with 11 bases between. There are 12 residues in the CDR3. From germline, CDR1 is SNHLY and CDR2 FYNNEI.

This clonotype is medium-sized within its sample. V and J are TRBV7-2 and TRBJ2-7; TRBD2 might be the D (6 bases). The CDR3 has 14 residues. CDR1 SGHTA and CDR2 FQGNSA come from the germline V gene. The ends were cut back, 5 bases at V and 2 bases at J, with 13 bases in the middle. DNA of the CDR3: TGTGCCAGCAGCGCGGCCCAGCGGGCCTACGAGCAGTACTTC. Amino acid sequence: CASSAAQRAYEQYF.